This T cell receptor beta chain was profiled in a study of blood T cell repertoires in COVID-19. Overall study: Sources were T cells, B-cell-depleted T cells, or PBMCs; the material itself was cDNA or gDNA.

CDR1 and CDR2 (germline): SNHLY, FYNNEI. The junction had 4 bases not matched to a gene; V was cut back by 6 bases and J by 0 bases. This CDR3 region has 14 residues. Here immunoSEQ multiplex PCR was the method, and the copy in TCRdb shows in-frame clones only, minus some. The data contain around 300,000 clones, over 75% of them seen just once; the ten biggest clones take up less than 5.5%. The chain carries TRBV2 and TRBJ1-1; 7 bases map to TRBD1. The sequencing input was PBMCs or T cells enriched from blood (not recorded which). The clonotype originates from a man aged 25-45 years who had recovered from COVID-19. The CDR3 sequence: CASRRDSLNTEAFF. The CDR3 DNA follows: TGTGCCAGCAGAAGGGACAGCCTGAACACTGAAGCTTTCTTT.